This T cell receptor beta chain was obtained from a study of T-cell reconstitution after alpha-beta-depleted transplantation in children. There are 15 residues in the CDR3. Trimming shortened V by 2 bases and J by 3 bases, and 14 bases separated the two germline ends. The germline CDR1 and CDR2 sequences are SGHVS and FQNEAQ. Concerning this clonotype: Its matching antigen is unknown.

Unique molecular identifiers were used in preparing the TCRbeta library. TCRdb itself ran the PCR reads through MiXCR, one entry per CDR3 protein. The sample has 450,000 to 550,000 distinct CDR3 sequences, 10% to 12% seen once; the top ten hold 12% to 15%. Study-level points and caveats: Diversity and T-cell counts at one year after transplant derived mostly from new T cells. Reportedly, alpha-beta T cells present about two months post-transplant originated from several hundred expanded clones of graft origin.

The gene calls are TRBV7-8 and TRBJ2-7; D possibly corresponds to TRBD2 (6 bases). This receptor was taken from a female patient aged 2 to 10 who had a stem cell transplant for aplastic anemia, so the T cells may come from the graft donor. The sequenced sample was PBMCs, mostly from graft donor cells, obtained 180 days after TCRalphabeta/CD19-depleted stem cell transplant. CDR3 nucleotides: TGTGCCAGCAGCTTACGCGTCCGGGACTTCTACGAGCAGTACGTC. Amino acid sequence: CASSLRVRDFYEQYV.